Below are 9 T cell receptor beta chains sequenced from a single sample in a study of blood T cell repertoires in COVID-19 (dated by TCRdb to the early 2020s). The library came from the immunoSEQ multiplex PCR assay. In TCRdb, the immuneACCESS table is reduced to in-frame sequences with V and J assigned. These tables do not hold every clone; where another copy was compared, an unresolved V gene accounts for under half, and the others remain unexplained. This sample has some 270,000 clones in its table, and 80% to 90% of those were observed once. Together, the top ten hold approximately 10% of the sample. The sequenced sample was peripheral blood. These receptors all stem from a woman in her 70s with acute or convalescent COVID-19.

The rearrangement joins TRBV2 to TRBJ2-5; D unresolved. Per germline, CDR1 SNHLY and CDR2 FYNNEI. This CDR3 has 13 amino acids. V was cut by 1 base and J by 3 bases, with 6 bases left in between. The CDR3 region is CASSEGQEETQYF. CDR3 DNA: TGTGCCAGCAGTGAAGGGCAGGAAGAGACCCAGTACTTC.

The rearrangement uses TRBV2 and TRBJ1-3; D gene ambiguous. Trimming stripped 6 bases from V and 4 bases from J, with 10 bases between. CDR1 SNHLY and CDR2 FYNNEI come from the germline V gene. This CDR3 spans 13 amino acids. The CDR3 sequence is CASRSLVGNTIYF. CDR3 nucleotide sequence: TGTGCCAGCAGAAGCCTAGTAGGAAACACCATATATTTT.

J is TRBJ1-1 and V is TRBV12-3 or TRBV12-4; D is possibly TRBD1 (5 bases). The CDR3 loop spans 13 amino acids. Deletions cut 3 bases from V and 8 bases from J, with 13 bases between. Here the CDR3 reads CASSFSGALEAFF. CDR3 sequence (DNA): TGTGCCAGCAGTTTCTCTGGGGCACTGGAAGCTTTCTTT.

This clone was seen only once. CDR3 DNA: TGCGCCAGCACCTCTGGGGGGTTGGGCACAGATACGCAGTATTTT. As protein: CASTSGGLGTDTQYF. The genes are TRBV5-1 and TRBJ2-3; TRBD2 is a possible D gene (6 bases). This CDR3 is 15 amino acids long. Germline values: CDR1 SGHRS, CDR2 YFSETQ. Trimming cost V 6 bases and J 1 base, with 15 bases left between them.

The rearrangement uses TRBV6-5 and TRBJ2-2; 9 nucleotides line up with TRBD1. Germline CDR1 is MNHEY and CDR2 is SVGAGI. This CDR3 is 13 amino acids long. Trimming took 6 bases from V and 6 from J; bases not matched to a gene: 2. CDR3 nucleotide sequence: TGTGCCAGCAGGAACAGGGGGCCCGGGGAGCTGTTTTTT. This gives the protein CASRNRGPGELFF.

This clone was detected only a few times. The chain links TRBV19 to TRBJ1-2; TRBD1 matches 7 bases. This CDR3 comprises 15 residues. Per germline, CDR1 LNHDA and CDR2 SQIVND (reference sequence). Trimming removed 4 bases from V and 0 bases from J; junction bases left unmatched: 5. This CDR3 reads CASSTSGTANYGYTF. The CDR3 DNA reads TGTGCCAGTAGTACCTCCGGGACAGCTAACTATGGCTACACCTTC.

The V and J genes are TRBV9 and TRBJ2-3, with TRBD2 matching 10 bases. CDR3 length: 18 amino acids. Germline V lookup: CDR1 SGDLS, CDR2 YYNGEE. Losses at the gene ends were 0 bases for V and 1 base for J; bases not matched to a gene: 8. The CDR3: CASSVGGAGGQRTDTQYF. CDR3 bases: TGTGCCAGCAGCGTAGGAGGAGCGGGGGGGCAGCGCACAGATACGCAGTATTTT.

The chain recombines TRBV11-2 with TRBJ2-7; 8 bases are shared with TRBD2. V was clipped by 4 bases and J by 2 bases; unmatched bases: 16. This CDR3 is 18 amino acids long. Germline CDR1 and CDR2: SGHAT and FQNNGV. DNA of the CDR3: TGTGCCAGCAGCTCCTTAAAGCTCCAGGAGCGGGGGACCTACGAGCAGTACTTC. Residues: CASSSLKLQERGTYEQYF.

The chain uses TRBV7-9 and TRBJ1-5; 7 positions match TRBD1. This CDR3 contains 17 residues. The germline V gene encodes CDR1 SEHNR and CDR2 FQNEAQ (reference sequence). V lost 0 bases to trimming and J lost 0 bases; unmatched junction nucleotides: 5. The CDR3 DNA reads TGTGCCAGCAGCTTAGCGTGGGGACAGCATAGCAATCAGCCCCAGCATTTT. Its protein product is CASSLAWGQHSNQPQHF. Full variable domain (remainder filled in from reference TRBV7-9 and TRBJ1-5): DTGVSQNPRHKITKRGQNVTFRCDPISEHNRLYWYRQTLGQGPEFLTYFQNEAQLEKSRLLSDRFSAERPKGSFSTLEIQRTEQGDSAMYLCASSLAWGQHSNQPQHFGDGTRLSIL.